The following is a T cell receptor (beta chain) sequence with its context. CDR1 is MGHRA and CDR2 is YSYEKL in the germline V gene. The germline V and J ends were trimmed by 0 bases and 3 bases, with 10 bases remaining between them. The CDR3 consists of 15 residues. The data are from a study of shared clonotypes between healthy human individuals. TCRdb's copy holds only in-frame clones and misses some; the assay was immunoSEQ multiplex PCR. The sample includes roughly 2.4 million clones, approximately 96% of them seen just once. The source is a young man in good health. Sequencing used naive CD4+ T cells sorted from blood. Subset noted: CD45RA+ positively selected. This sequence joins TRBV4-1 and TRBJ2-3; TRBD1 might be the D (7 bases). DNA of the CDR3: TGCGCCAGCAGCCAAGACAGGGGGGAGACAGATACGCAGTATTTT. Translated, it gives CASSQDRGETDTQYF.